These 17 T cell receptor beta chains originate from one sample sequenced in a study of blood T cell repertoires in COVID-19. Sequencing used immunoSEQ multiplex PCR; TCRdb keeps in-frame clones, though not all of them. The sample shows roughly 100,000 clones, more than 75% of them seen only once. Input material: peripheral blood. The receptors were sampled from a woman older than 75 with active COVID-19.

The rearrangement joins TRBV7-9 to TRBJ1-1; D remains ambiguous. The CDR3 spans 13 residues. Germline values: CDR1 SEHNR, CDR2 FQNEAQ (reference sequence). Trimming left V 3 bases short and J 3 bases short, with 8 bases between. The CDR3 protein is CASSFTQDTEAFF. The CDR3 nucleotides are TGTGCCAGCAGCTTTACGCAGGACACTGAAGCTTTCTTT.

This clone was found a few times. CDR3: CASSSPRGFSYEQYF. In DNA form, the CDR3 reads TGTGCCAGCAGTTCCCCTAGGGGGTTCTCCTACGAGCAGTACTTC. The rearrangement links TRBV27 to TRBJ2-7, with D perhaps matching TRBD1 (6 bases). V lost 4 bases, J lost 0 bases, and 13 bases lay in between. Germline V CDR1 and CDR2: MNHEY, SMNVEV (reference sequence). The CDR3 is made up of 15 amino acids.

The gene calls are TRBV3-1 (or the pseudogene TRBV3-2) and TRBJ1-3; no clear D. Germline CDR1 and CDR2: LGHDT and YNNKEL (reference sequence). The CDR3 loop spans 16 amino acids. Trimming removed 4 bases from V and 4 bases from J, with 17 bases in between. CDR3 in amino acids: CASSLPGEVGGNTIYF. As DNA, the CDR3 is TGTGCCAGCAGCCTACCCGGGGAGGTAGGGGGAAACACCATATATTTT.

This clone appeared a few times. V usage is TRBV2 and J usage is TRBJ2-1; the match to TRBD2 covers 11 bases. Germline lookup yields CDR1 SNHLY and CDR2 FYNNEI. The CDR3 consists of 18 residues. V trimming: 6 bases; J trimming: 1 base; junction bases outside the gene matches: 11. The CDR3 nucleotides read TGTGCCAGCAGCAAACTAGCGGGAGAGTATGTGTCCTACAATGAGCAGTTCTTC. This gives the protein CASSKLAGEYVSYNEQFF. The full variable domain, in which reference TRBV2 and TRBJ2-1 provide the parts outside the CDR3, is EPEVTQTPSHQVTQMGQEVILRCVPISNHLYFYWYRQILGQKVEFLVSFYNNEISEKSEIFDDQFSVERPDGSNFTLKIRSTKLEDSAMYFCASSKLAGEYVSYNEQFFGPGTRLTVL.

A single count supports this clone. This chain joins TRBV5-1 and TRBJ1-2; no firm D call. This CDR3 has 14 residues. The germline CDR1 and CDR2 sequences are SGHRS and YFSETQ. The V gene lost 4 bases and the J gene lost 7 bases, with 17 bases spanning the gap. CDR3 amino acids: CASSPRQPQGGYTF. The DNA for the CDR3 is TGCGCCAGCAGCCCCCGACAACCTCAAGGTGGCTACACCTTC. Variable domain in full (rest from reference TRBV5-1 and TRBJ1-2): KAGVTQTPRYLIKTRGQQVTLSCSPISGHRSVSWYQQTPGQGLQFLFEYFSETQRNKGNFPGRFSGRQFSNSRSEMNVSTLELGDSALYLCASSPRQPQGGYTFGSGTRLTVV.

The J gene is TRBJ2-1, the V gene TRBV28; 10 bases are shared with TRBD2. CDR3 length equals 18 residues. The germline V gene encodes CDR1 MDHEN and CDR2 SYDVKM. After removal of 3 bases from V and 7 bases from J, the junction contained 15 bases not matched to a gene. The CDR3 region is CASSLPSGRGVSDNEQFF. CDR3 sequence (DNA): TGTGCCAGCAGTTTGCCTAGCGGGAGAGGCGTCTCGGATAATGAGCAGTTCTTC.

The chain carries TRBV28 and TRBJ2-7; D may be TRBD2 (5 bases). CDR1 is MDHEN and CDR2 is SYDVKM in the germline V gene. This CDR3 region has 12 residues. Trimming left V 2 bases short and J 12 bases short, with 14 bases between. The CDR3 nucleotides are TGTGCCAGCAGTTTACAGTTGACGGGGTTGTACTTC. It translates to CASSLQLTGLYF. The full variable domain, in which reference TRBV28 and TRBJ2-7 provide the parts outside the CDR3, is DVKVTQSSRYLVKRTGEKVFLECVQDMDHENMFWYRQDPGLGLRLIYFSYDVKMKEKGDIPEGYSVSREKKERFSLILESASTNQTSMYLCASSLQLTGLYFGPGTRLTVT.

The chain has TRBV15 and TRBJ2-5; possibly TRBD1 for D (5 bases). The germline gives CDR1 LNHNV, CDR2 YYDKDF (reference sequence). The CDR3 consists of 14 residues. Trimming pared 0 bases from V and 5 bases from J, leaving 10 bases between. CDR3 residues: CATSREGRRETQYF. The CDR3 DNA follows: TGTGCCACCAGCAGAGAGGGGCGGCGCGAGACCCAGTACTTC.

J is TRBJ2-7 and V is TRBV7-9, with TRBD1 matching 7 bases. In germline, CDR1 is SEHNR, CDR2 FQNEAQ (reference sequence). This CDR3 comprises 15 residues. J was trimmed by 6 bases and V by 7 bases; bases with no gene match: 15. CDR3 in amino acids: CASIPQGQVASEQYF. The CDR3 DNA follows: TGTGCCAGCATCCCTCAAGGACAGGTGGCCTCCGAGCAGTACTTC. The whole variable domain, filled in from reference TRBV7-9 and TRBJ2-7, reads DTGVSQNPRHKITKRGQNVTFRCDPISEHNRLYWYRQTLGQGPEFLTYFQNEAQLEKSRLLSDRFSAERPKGSFSTLEIQRTEQGDSAMYLCASIPQGQVASEQYFGPGTRLTVT.

The chain couples TRBV5-4 to TRBJ1-1; 10 bases agree with TRBD1. V trimming: 7 bases; J trimming: 5 bases; junction bases outside the gene matches: 8. Germline CDR1 SGHNT, CDR2 YYREEE (reference sequence). This CDR3 has 14 amino acids. CDR3 residues: CASQTTGGGTEAFF. The CDR3 DNA follows: TGTGCCAGCCAAACGACAGGGGGCGGTACTGAAGCTTTCTTT.

The gene calls are TRBV19 and TRBJ2-2; no definite D call. Deletions cut 5 bases from V and 0 bases from J, with 10 bases between. Germline lookup yields CDR1 LNHDA and CDR2 SQIVND (reference sequence). The CDR3 runs 15 residues. The CDR3 DNA reads TGTGCCAGTAGTTCACTTAACGCGAACACCGGGGAGCTGTTTTTT. Protein sequence: CASSSLNANTGELFF.

The chain uses TRBV11-3 and TRBJ2-2; D is ambiguous. This CDR3 is 16 amino acids long. CDR1 and CDR2 from the germline V gene are SGHNT and YENEEA. Trimming took 5 bases from V and 0 from J, leaving 13 bases between them. CDR3 in amino acids: CASSTKGVTNTGELFF. CDR3 DNA: TGTGCCAGCAGCACAAAAGGAGTTACGAACACCGGGGAGCTGTTTTTT. The complete variable domain, with remaining parts taken from reference TRBV11-3 and TRBJ2-2, reads EAGVVQSPRYKIIEKKQPVAFWCNPISGHNTLYWYLQNLGQGPELLIRYENEEAVDDSQLPKDRFSAERLKGVDSTLKIQPAELGDSAVYLCASSTKGVTNTGELFFGEGSRLTVL.

V usage is TRBV3-1 (or the pseudogene TRBV3-2) and J usage is TRBJ1-1, with TRBD1 as a possible D gene (5 bases). The CDR3 runs to 14 residues. Germline-derived CDR1 and CDR2 are LGHDT and YNNKEL (reference sequence). The V end lost 4 bases, the J end lost 3 bases, and 12 bases lay between the germline ends. The CDR3, as DNA: TGTGCCAGCAGCCCTACCTGGGGGGACACTGAAGCTTTCTTT. It codes for CASSPTWGDTEAFF.

V is TRBV28 and J is TRBJ1-4; 7 nucleotides align to TRBD1. Per germline, CDR1 MDHEN and CDR2 SYDVKM. The CDR3 loop spans 13 amino acids. After removal of 8 bases from V and 3 bases from J, the junction contained 3 bases not matched to a gene. CDR3 in amino acids: CASGDRANEKLFF. The CDR3 DNA follows: TGTGCCAGCGGAGACAGGGCTAATGAAAAACTGTTTTTT.

This clone was observed a single time. The chain has TRBV10-3 and TRBJ2-1; 10 bases are shared with TRBD2. The length of the CDR3 is 17 residues. CDR1 and CDR2 from the germline V gene are ENHRY and SYGVKD. Unmatched junction bases numbered 12, after V lost 3 bases and J lost 7 bases. The CDR3 DNA sequence: TGTGCCATCAGTGATTTAGGCGCTAGCGGGAGAAGGAATGAGCAGTTCTTC. It encodes CAISDLGASGRRNEQFF.

The chain has TRBV4-1 and TRBJ2-7; TRBD2 matches 8 bases. V trimming: 1 base; J trimming: 3 bases; junction bases outside the gene matches: 5. Germline loops: CDR1 MGHRA, CDR2 YSYEKL. This CDR3 spans 15 amino acids. The chain's CDR3 is CASSQAGGPVYEQYF. Here the CDR3 DNA reads TGCGCCAGCAGCCAAGCGGGAGGGCCAGTCTACGAGCAGTACTTC.

The J gene is TRBJ2-1, the V gene TRBV18, with D maybe TRBD2 (6 bases). The V and J ends lost 2 bases and 9 bases respectively, with 11 bases between them. This CDR3 contains 13 residues. Germline CDR1 reads KGHSH; CDR2 reads LQKENI. The CDR3 loop is CASSPSGGFEQFF. As DNA, the CDR3 is TGTGCCAGCTCACCATCCGGAGGGTTTGAGCAGTTCTTC.